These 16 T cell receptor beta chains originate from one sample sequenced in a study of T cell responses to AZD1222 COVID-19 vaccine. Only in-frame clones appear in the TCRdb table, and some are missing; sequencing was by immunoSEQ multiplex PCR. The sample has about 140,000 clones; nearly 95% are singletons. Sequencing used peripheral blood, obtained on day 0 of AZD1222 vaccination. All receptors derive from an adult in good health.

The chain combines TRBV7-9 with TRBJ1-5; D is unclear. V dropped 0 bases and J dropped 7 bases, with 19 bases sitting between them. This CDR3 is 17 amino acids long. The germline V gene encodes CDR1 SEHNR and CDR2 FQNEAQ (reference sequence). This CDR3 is CASSLARSNDYIQPQHF. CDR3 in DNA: TGTGCCAGCAGCTTAGCGCGCAGTAACGATTACATACAGCCCCAGCATTTT.

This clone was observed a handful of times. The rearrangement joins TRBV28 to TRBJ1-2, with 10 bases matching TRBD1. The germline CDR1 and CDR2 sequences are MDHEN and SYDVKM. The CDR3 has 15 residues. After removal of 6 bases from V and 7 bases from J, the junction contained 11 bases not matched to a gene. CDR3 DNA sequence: TGTGCCAGCAGCTCCGGGACAGGGGTGATGGGTGGCTACACCTTC. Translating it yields CASSSGTGVMGGYTF.

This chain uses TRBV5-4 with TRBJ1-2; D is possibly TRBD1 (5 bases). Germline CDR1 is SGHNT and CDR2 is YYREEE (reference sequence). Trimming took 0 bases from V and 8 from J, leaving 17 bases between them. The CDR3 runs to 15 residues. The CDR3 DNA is TGTGCCAGCAGCTTGGAGGGTGGGGCTTATGAAGGCTACACCTTC. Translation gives CASSLEGGAYEGYTF.

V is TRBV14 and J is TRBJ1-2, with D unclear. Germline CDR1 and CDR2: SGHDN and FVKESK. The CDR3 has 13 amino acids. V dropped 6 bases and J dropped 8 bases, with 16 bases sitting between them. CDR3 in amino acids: CASRRGWRAGYTF. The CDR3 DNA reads TGTGCCAGCAGAAGAGGATGGAGGGCCGGCTACACCTTC.

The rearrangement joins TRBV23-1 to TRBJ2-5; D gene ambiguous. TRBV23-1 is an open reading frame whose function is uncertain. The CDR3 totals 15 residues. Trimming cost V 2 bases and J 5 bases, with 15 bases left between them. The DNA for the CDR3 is TGCGCCAGCAGTCAAAGGAAGCGAGCAGTCGAGACCCAGTACTTC. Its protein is CASSQRKRAVETQYF.

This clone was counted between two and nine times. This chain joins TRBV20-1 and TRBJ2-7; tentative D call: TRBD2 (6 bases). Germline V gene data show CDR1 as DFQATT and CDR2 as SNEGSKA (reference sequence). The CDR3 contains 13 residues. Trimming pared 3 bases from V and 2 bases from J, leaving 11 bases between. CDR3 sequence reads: CSASLREPYEQYF. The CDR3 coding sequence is TGCAGTGCTAGTCTGCGGGAACCCTACGAGCAGTACTTC.

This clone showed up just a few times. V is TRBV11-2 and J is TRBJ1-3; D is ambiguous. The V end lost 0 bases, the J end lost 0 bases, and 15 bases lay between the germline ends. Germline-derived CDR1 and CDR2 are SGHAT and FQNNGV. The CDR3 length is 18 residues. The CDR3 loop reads CASSLDLTGPVSGNTIYF. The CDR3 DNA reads TGTGCCAGCAGCTTAGACCTAACCGGGCCAGTCTCTGGAAACACCATATATTTT.

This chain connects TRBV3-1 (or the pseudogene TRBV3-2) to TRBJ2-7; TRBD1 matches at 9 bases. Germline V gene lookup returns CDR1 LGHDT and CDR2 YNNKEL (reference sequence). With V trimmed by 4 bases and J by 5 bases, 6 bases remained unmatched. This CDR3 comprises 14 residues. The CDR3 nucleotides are TGTGCCAGCAGCCCAATGACAGGGGGGAACGAGCAGTACTTC. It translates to CASSPMTGGNEQYF.

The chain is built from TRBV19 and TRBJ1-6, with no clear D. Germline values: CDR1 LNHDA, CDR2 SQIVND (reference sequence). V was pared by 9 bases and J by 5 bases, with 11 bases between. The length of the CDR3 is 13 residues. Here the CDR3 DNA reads TGTGCCAGCCGTGGGGAAAATAATTCACCCCTCCACTTT. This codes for CASRGENNSPLHF.

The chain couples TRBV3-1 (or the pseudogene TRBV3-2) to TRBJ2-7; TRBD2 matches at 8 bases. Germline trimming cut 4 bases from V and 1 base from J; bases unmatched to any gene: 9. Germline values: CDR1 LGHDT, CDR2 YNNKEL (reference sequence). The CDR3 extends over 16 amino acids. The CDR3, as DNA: TGTGCCAGCAGCCCCATTAGCGGGACTGGGTCCTACGAGCAGTACTTC. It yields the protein CASSPISGTGSYEQYF.

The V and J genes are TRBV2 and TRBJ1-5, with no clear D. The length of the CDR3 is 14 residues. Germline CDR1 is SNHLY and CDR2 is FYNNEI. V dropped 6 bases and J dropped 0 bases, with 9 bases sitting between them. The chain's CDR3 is CASSFLYSNQPQHF. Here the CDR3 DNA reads TGTGCCAGCAGCTTTCTGTATAGCAATCAGCCCCAGCATTTT. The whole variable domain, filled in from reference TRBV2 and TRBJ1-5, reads EPEVTQTPSHQVTQMGQEVILRCVPISNHLYFYWYRQILGQKVEFLVSFYNNEISEKSEIFDDQFSVERPDGSNFTLKIRSTKLEDSAMYFCASSFLYSNQPQHFGDGTRLSIL.

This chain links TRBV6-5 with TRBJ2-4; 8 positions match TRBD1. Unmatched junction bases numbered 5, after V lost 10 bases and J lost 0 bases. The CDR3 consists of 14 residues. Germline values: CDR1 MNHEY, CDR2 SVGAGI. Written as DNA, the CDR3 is TGTGCCACCGGACAGGGATTAGCCAAAAACATTCAGTACTTC. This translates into CATGQGLAKNIQYF.

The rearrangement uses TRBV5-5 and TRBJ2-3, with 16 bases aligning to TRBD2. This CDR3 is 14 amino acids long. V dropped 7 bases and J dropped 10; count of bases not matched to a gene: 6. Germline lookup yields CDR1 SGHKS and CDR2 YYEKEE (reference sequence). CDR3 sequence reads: CASLGTSGREAQYF. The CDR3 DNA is TGTGCCAGCCTTGGGACTAGCGGGAGGGAGGCGCAGTATTTT.

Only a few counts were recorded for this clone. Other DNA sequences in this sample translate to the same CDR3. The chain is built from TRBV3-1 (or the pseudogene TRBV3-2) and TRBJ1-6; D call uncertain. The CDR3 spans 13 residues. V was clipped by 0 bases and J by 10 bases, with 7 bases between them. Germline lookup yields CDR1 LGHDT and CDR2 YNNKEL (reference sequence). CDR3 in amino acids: CASSQEERSPLHF. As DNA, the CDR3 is TGTGCCAGCAGCCAAGAAGAGCGGTCACCCCTCCACTTT.

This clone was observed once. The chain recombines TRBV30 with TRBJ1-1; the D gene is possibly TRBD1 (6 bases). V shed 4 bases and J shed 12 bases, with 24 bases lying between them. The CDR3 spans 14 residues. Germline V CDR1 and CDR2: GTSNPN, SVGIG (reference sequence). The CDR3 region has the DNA TGTGCCTGGAAGTTTAGGGGGGGGCCCTGGGGAACTTTCTTT. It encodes CAWKFRGGPWGTFF.

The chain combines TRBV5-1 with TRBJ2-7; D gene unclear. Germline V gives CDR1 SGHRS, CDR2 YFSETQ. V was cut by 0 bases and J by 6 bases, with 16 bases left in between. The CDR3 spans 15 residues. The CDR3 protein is CASSLGHGQSGEQYF. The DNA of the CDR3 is TGCGCCAGCAGCTTGGGACATGGCCAATCGGGCGAGCAGTACTTC.